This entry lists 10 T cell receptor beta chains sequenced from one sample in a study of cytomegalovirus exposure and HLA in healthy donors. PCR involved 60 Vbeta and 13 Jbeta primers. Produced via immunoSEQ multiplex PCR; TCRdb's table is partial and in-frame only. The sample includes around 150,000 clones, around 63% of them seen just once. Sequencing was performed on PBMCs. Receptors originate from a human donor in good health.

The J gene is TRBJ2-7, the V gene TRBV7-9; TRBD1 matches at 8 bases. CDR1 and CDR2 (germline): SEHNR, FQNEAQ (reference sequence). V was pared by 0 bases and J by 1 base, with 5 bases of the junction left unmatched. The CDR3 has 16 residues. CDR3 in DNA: TGTGCCAGCAGCTTAGCTGCGGGACAGGTATCCTACGAGCAGTACTTC. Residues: CASSLAAGQVSYEQYF.

DNA for the CDR3: TGCGCCAGCAGCCAGGGCGCAGGGCCAGATACGCAGTATTTT. It specifies CASSQGAGPDTQYF. This sequence joins TRBV4-1 and TRBJ2-3, with D perhaps TRBD1 (5 bases). Looked up from germline, CDR1 is MGHRA and CDR2 is YSYEKL. This CDR3 spans 14 amino acids. V shed 3 bases and J shed 4 bases, with 11 bases lying between them.

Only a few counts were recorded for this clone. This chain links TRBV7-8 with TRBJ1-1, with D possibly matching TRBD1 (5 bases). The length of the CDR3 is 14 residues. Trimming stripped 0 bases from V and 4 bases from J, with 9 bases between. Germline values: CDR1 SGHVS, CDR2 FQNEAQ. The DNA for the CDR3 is TGTGCCAGCAGCTTAGCCAAGGGGATCACTGAAGCTTTCTTT. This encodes CASSLAKGITEAFF.

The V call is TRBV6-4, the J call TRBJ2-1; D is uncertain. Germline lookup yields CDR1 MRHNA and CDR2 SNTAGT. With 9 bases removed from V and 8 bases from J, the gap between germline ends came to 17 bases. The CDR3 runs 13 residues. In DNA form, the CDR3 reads TGTGCCAGGTCTATAGCTCAAGAATATGAGCAGTTCTTC. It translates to CARSIAQEYEQFF.

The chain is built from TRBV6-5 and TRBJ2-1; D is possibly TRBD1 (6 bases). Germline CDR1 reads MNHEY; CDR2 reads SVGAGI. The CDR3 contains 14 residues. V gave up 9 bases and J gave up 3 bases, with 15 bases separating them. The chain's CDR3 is CARGRGYLYNEQFF. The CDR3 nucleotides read TGTGCCAGAGGAAGGGGGTATCTCTACAATGAGCAGTTCTTC.

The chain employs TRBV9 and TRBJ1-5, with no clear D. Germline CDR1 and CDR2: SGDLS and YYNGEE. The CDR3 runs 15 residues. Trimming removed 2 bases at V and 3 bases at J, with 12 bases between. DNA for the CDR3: TGTGCCAGCAGCGTTGGAGGACGGCTCAATCAGCCCCAGCATTTT. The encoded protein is CASSVGGRLNQPQHF.

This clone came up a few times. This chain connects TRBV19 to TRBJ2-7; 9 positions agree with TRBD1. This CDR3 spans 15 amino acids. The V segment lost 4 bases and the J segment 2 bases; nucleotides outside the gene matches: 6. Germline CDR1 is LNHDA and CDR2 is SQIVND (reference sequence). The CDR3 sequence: CASSSRDRATYEQYF. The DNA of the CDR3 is TGTGCCAGTAGTAGCCGGGACAGGGCCACCTACGAGCAGTACTTC.

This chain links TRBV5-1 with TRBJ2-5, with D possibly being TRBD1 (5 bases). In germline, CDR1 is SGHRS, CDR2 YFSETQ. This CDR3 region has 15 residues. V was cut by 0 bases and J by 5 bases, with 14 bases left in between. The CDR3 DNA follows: TGCGCCAGCAGCTTGGCCAGAACAGGCGGTGAGACCCAGTACTTC. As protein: CASSLARTGGETQYF.

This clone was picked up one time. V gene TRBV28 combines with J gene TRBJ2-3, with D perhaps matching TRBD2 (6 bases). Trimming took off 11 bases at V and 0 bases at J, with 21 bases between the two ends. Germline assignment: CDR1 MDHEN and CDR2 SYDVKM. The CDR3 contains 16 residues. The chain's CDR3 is CAAGTGPRLSTDTQYF. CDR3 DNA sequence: TGTGCCGCGGGAACGGGGCCAAGATTGAGCACAGATACGCAGTATTTT.

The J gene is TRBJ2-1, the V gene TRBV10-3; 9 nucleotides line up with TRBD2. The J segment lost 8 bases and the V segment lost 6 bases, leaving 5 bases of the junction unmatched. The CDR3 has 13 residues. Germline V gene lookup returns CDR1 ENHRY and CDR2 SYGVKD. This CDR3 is CAIRELAGDEQFF. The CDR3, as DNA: TGTGCCATCAGAGAACTAGCGGGTGATGAGCAGTTCTTC.